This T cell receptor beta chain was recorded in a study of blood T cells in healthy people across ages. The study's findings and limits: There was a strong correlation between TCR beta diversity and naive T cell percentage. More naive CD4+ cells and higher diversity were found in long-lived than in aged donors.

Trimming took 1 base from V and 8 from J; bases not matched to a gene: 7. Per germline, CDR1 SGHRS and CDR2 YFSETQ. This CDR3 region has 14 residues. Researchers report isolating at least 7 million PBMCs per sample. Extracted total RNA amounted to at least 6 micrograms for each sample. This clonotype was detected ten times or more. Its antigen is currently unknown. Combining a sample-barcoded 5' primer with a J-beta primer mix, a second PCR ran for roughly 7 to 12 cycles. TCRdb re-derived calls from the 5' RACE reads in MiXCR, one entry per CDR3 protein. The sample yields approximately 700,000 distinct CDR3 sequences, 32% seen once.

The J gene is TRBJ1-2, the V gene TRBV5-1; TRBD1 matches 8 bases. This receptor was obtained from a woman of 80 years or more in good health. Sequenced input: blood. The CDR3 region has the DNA TGCGCCAGCAGCTTGCAGGGGGCGCGGGACGGCTACACCTTC. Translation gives CASSLQGARDGYTF.